This T cell receptor (beta chain) was identified in a study of T cell responses to AZD1222 COVID-19 vaccine. Findings and caveats of the study: Targeting of unmutated variant regions was reportedly seen in nearly half of spike-specific TCRs. Clonal diversity may have been underestimated in mostly white British donors. Recipients of AZD1222 seropositive at baseline numbered only 6 or 7.

In the case of this clone: Its specificity is unknown.

Investigators merged groups given second doses at roughly 4 or roughly 12 weeks. Generated by immunoSEQ multiplex PCR, the TCRdb table keeps only in-frame clones and is missing some. Among 180,000 or so clones listed, 80% to 95% were seen once. This CDR3 comprises 15 residues. The germline V gene encodes CDR1 LGHDT and CDR2 YNNKEL (reference sequence). V lost 2 bases and J lost 9; bases outside the gene matches: 6. The sequence was collected from an adult who received the AZD1222 COVID-19 vaccine. This sample comprised peripheral blood, obtained 28 days after the second AZD1222 dose. The J gene is TRBJ2-1, the V gene TRBV3-1 (or the pseudogene TRBV3-2); TRBD2 matches at 11 bases. DNA of the CDR3: TGTGCCAGCAGCCAACTGGGGACTAGCGGTGGTGAGCAGTTCTTC. Protein sequence: CASSQLGTSGGEQFF.